The present T cell receptor beta chain was sequenced within a study of T cells in Graves' hyperthyroidism and ophthalmopathy. Overall study findings and caveats: Within blood appeared most thyroid clonotypes that had expanded above 0.001.

Regions amplified from RNA transcripts were the TCR beta CDR3 regions. Researchers ran a first-round RT-PCR on the TCR CDR3 using the HTBI primer set. MiXCR, applied by TCRdb to the multiplex PCR reads, yields one record per CDR3 protein. The data contain about 590,000 distinct CDR3 sequences, 15% to 18% of them singletons. This clonotype was counted at least ten times. Its target is unknown. Germline V gene lookup returns CDR1 DFQATT and CDR2 SNEGSKA (reference sequence). Trimming cost V 6 bases and J 2 bases, with 14 bases left between them. CDR3 length: 13 amino acids. The V gene is TRBV20-1, the J gene TRBJ2-7, with D uncertain. What was sequenced was blood. The origin of this receptor is a woman aged 25 to 39 with Graves' hyperthyroidism. For the CDR3, the DNA is TGCAGTGCGAGGAGCTTTGCAGCCTACGAGCAGTACTTC. Translation gives CSARSFAAYEQYF.